This T cell receptor (beta chain) comes out of a study of response to subunit inactivated influenza vaccine. TCRdb reanalysed the RT-PCR reads using MiXCR and keeps one entry per CDR3 protein. The data contain about 570,000 distinct CDR3 sequences, over 9% of them singletons. This clonotype was recorded a few times. In addition, the sample was reused for a study of T cells expressing NK-cell markers. Per that study: A 5'RACE template switching approach incorporating UMIs was used to make TCR beta cDNA. All TCR beta repertoires analysed originated from sorted CD3+CD56+NKG2C+, CD3+CD56+NKG2C- and CD3+CD56-NKG2C+ T cells. There were seven HCMV-seropositive donors and one seronegative donor among the eight sequenced. Among the experiments, several used an anti-gamma-delta TCR antibody to restrict sorting to alpha-beta TCR T cells. In a group of several donors, dominant NKG2C+ clonotypes represented roughly 1.0-7.5% of CD8+ T cells.

The receptor was isolated from a man in his fifties or sixties who received an inactivated influenza vaccine. The sample here was PBMCs from blood, taken on the day of vaccination.

In DNA form, the CDR3 reads TGCGCCAGCAGCTTCGGACTAGCGGAACAAGAGACCCAGTACTTC. It specifies CASSFGLAEQETQYF. The chain is built from TRBV5-1 and TRBJ2-5, with TRBD2 matching over 10 bases. Germline CDR1 SGHRS, CDR2 YFSETQ. This CDR3 is 15 amino acids long. V lost 2 bases to trimming and J lost 2 bases; unmatched junction nucleotides: 3.